This T cell receptor (beta chain) was obtained from a study of T cell responses to AZD1222 COVID-19 vaccine (TCRdb year 2021). Background for the entire study: Because spike-specific TCR depth and breadth did not differ between the two schedules, AZD1222 recipients who got a second dose at roughly 4 weeks were pooled with those who got a second dose at roughly 12 weeks. A total of approximately 250 trial participants underwent TCR sequencing, of whom under 220 had received two doses of AZD1222 and roughly 26 had received two doses of the MenACWY control vaccine. Trial participants were enrolled into age subgroups of 18-55, 56-69 and 70-plus years, which contained approximately 150, 28 and 58 TCR-sequenced participants, respectively. Summary of the overall study and its limitations: After two AZD1222 doses, spike-specific TCR breadth and depth were significantly higher than at day 0 and than in MenACWY recipients. CD4 TCRs associated with the vaccine covered the entire spike protein, and the dominant responses were in regions 160-218 and 743-854. Conclusions about previously exposed vaccinees were limited because only a handful of AZD1222 recipients were SARS-CoV-2 seropositive at baseline. Because no samples from the day 14 peak response were available, repertoires could be characterized only after the peak T cell response. Participants were mostly white British, with more females than males. The authors suggested clonal diversity may have been underestimated. The 56-69-year group was small, and its depth increase did not reach significance, likely because of low power. Reportedly, close to half of the unique spike-specific TCRs recognized epitopes lying outside the regions that are mutated in the B.1.351 and B.1.1.7 variants.

The germline V gene yields MDHEN for CDR1 and SYDVKM for CDR2. V and J are trimmed by 5 bases and 0 bases, and the gene matches miss 10 bases of the junction. From the cysteine through the phenylalanine, the CDR3 covers 17 amino acids. CDR3 DNA only is kept here, 51 bases in frame from base 1. In this sample, this clone turned up once. Its antigen is unknown. No much larger clonotype is one base removed from it; base qualities were not supplied. Reading the label with the study, this specimen's time point is: baseline before first vaccination. Samples from vaccinated people were obtained from the UK trials COV001 and COV002, which included a single-blind randomized controlled phase 2/3 trial of AZD1222 (ChAdOx1 nCoV-19) in healthy adults. For TCRbeta chain sequencing, PBMC samples were collected from trial participants at day 0 and at day 28 after the second dose. The CDR3 regions of human TCRbeta chains were subjected to immunosequencing. The original pipeline was this. Repertoire TCRs were matched against a reference library of SARS-CoV-2-specific TCRs generated with the MIRA antigen-specificity platform. Breadth was defined as the fraction of unique TCRs that were SARS-CoV-2-associated, and depth was defined as the fraction of total T cells that were SARS-CoV-2-associated. Using the MIRA data, each spike-specific TCR was assigned both to the spike region to which the TCR was reactive and to a CD4 or CD8 class. Log10-transformed breadth and depth values were compared by one-way ANOVA with Sidak's multiple comparisons tests. Here the immuneACCESS table is served through TCRdb, limited to in-frame sequences with V and J called. Missing clones are a known gap in these copies; in checked studies unresolved V genes cover under half, and the rest lacks a known reason. The DNA was the basis for D and trimming; V, J and clone size are from that table. A total of 90,000 to 130,000 clones appear in this sample, 81% of them only once. The ten biggest clones cover around 4.6% of the sample.

This sequence was found in an adult in good health. The specimen was peripheral blood, collected on day 0 of AZD1222 vaccination. Recombination joined TRBV28 with TRBJ2-3; TRBD2 agrees with 8 junctional bases. The DNA reads TGTGCCAGCAGTCCCATAGCGGGGACTCCGAGCACAGATACGCAGTATTTT. Translated, this gives CASSPIAGTPSTDTQYF.